These T cell receptor beta chains were read from a single sample in a study of OX40 agonist ivuxolimab in advanced cancers. Libraries were prepared by immunoSEQ multiplex PCR; TCRdb keeps only in-frame clonotypes and omits some of them. This sample has some 42,000 clones, with roughly four fifths found just once. The sample was CD4+ or CD8+ T cells sorted from blood, taken in a trial of the OX40 agonist ivuxolimab. These receptors all stem from an adult with an advanced solid tumor such as melanoma, head and neck, liver or kidney cancer. The conserved cysteine and the conserved F or W are not part of the CDR3 here. A clone size is listed for some rows: how often the clone was seen (once, few, many), or a class if it is expanded.

V	size	CDR3
TRBV5-6	few	ASSRQFTDTQY
TRBV10-1	.	ASSEGGKNIQY
TRBV18	.	ASSPGATEETQY
TRBV6-1	.	ASSEGGLNTEAF
TRBV29-1	medium-sized	SVTGLAGVDTQY
TRBV11-2	.	ASSLGSSGAQETQY
TRBV10-3	.	AINQGFTEAF
TRBV20-1	.	SAPRGAEAF
TRBV29-1	.	SVDSAANTEAF
TRBV11-2	.	ASSPRGGSSYNEQF
TRBV7-2	few	ASSLGVSDEQY
TRBV2	.	ASNRDRGLAEAF
TRBV2	.	ASFRDRSNSPLH
TRBV29-1	.	SVSGQGYEQY
TRBV18	.	ASSPRTETYEQY
TRBV5-1	.	ASSPGIGNSPLH
TRBV11-3	once	ASSWSGQGSGELF
TRBV10-2	.	ASSVLWGAEAF
TRBV5-4	.	ASSLGGSERYEQY
TRBV6-5	.	ASSSMGVNTEAF
TRBV6-6	.	ASCGSSYNEQF
TRBV5-1	.	ASSEQGASNSPLH
TRBV29-1	.	SVPGGGSFQETQY
TRBV6-1	.	ASSAEWGRYNEQF
TRBV5-5	.	ASRSSGSSYNEQF
TRBV5-1	.	ASSLSLARAQY
TRBV13	.	ASSKGTEKLF
TRBV5-6	.	ASSPMTSGRLGDTQY
TRBV4-2	.	ASSQDRGYEQY
TRBV9	.	ASSVGTGEGEKLF